These T cell receptor beta chains were read from a single sample in a study of beta chain features in type 1 diabetes. Generated by immunoSEQ multiplex PCR, the TCRdb table keeps only in-frame clones and is missing some. The table lists 600,000 to 700,000 clones, 13% of them singletons. The specimen sequenced was naive CD4+ T cells from blood. The origin of the receptors is a man aged 18 to 30 with type 1 diabetes. CDR3s include the opening cysteine and the closing phenylalanine or tryptophan. The D gene is left open where the match is weak. Clone sizes are given selectively: once, few, many, or a class where the clone is expanded.

J gene	V gene	D gene	clone size	CDR3 DNA	CDR3 protein
TRBJ2-7	TRBV6-5	TRBD1	NA	TGTGCCAGCAGGCAACCGGGACAGGGCTACGAGCAGTACTTC	CASRQPGQGYEQYF
TRBJ1-5	TRBV19	TRBD1	few	TGTGCCAGCCCCGCGAGGACAGGGGGCGGTCAGCCCCAGCATTTT	CASPARTGGGQPQHF
TRBJ2-5	TRBV11-3	NA	NA	TGTGCCAGCAGCTTAGGAGAGGGCGGACAAGAGACCCAGTACTTC	CASSLGEGGQETQYF
TRBJ2-2	TRBV19	NA	NA	TGTGCCAGTAATGAGAACACCGGGGAGCTGTTTTTT	CASNENTGELFF
TRBJ1-5	TRBV2	NA	NA	TGTGCCAGCGGGGGAAATCAGCCCCAGCATTTT	CASGGNQPQHF
TRBJ1-5	TRBV5-1	NA	NA	TGCGCCAGCAGCTTGTTCTCAGGGCCTTATAGCAATCAGCCCCAGCATTTT	CASSLFSGPYSNQPQHF
TRBJ1-4	TRBV30	NA	NA	TGTGCCTGGAGTGATTTCCGGGGGGGCTATGAAAAACTGTTTTTT	CAWSDFRGGYEKLFF
TRBJ1-1	TRBV5-4	NA	few	TGTGCCAGCAGCCCCGGGACCTCCGAGGTGGCTTTCTTT	CASSPGTSEVAFF
TRBJ2-7	TRBV6-1	TRBD2	few	TGTGCCAGCAGTGCGGGACTAGCGGGGGGTATCTACGAGCAGTACTTC	CASSAGLAGGIYEQYF
TRBJ2-1	TRBV7-9	NA	few	TGTGCCAGCAGCCCCAGGGCAATCCTGCACAATGAGCAGTTCTTC	CASSPRAILHNEQFF
TRBJ1-1	TRBV30	NA	few	TGTGCCTGGAATGTGGGACGGGACACTGAAGCTTTCTTT	CAWNVGRDTEAFF
TRBJ1-3	TRBV13	NA	few	TGTGCCAGCAGCTACGGGACTGGAAACACCATATATTTT	CASSYGTGNTIYF
TRBJ2-3	TRBV30	NA	NA	TGTGCCTGGAGTACGCAGCTATGGGGTAGCACAGATACGCAGTATTTT	CAWSTQLWGSTDTQYF
TRBJ1-2	TRBV7-9	NA	NA	TGTGCCAGCAGCTTTGAGGGTGCCCCTAACTATGGCTACACCTTC	CASSFEGAPNYGYTF
TRBJ2-1	TRBV7-3	TRBD2	NA	TGTGCCAGCAGCTTTAGCGGGGGCTCCTACAATGAGCAGTTCTTC	CASSFSGGSYNEQFF
TRBJ1-2	TRBV11-2	NA	few	TGTGCCAGCAGCTTTGCATCCGGACAGCTCTATGGCTACACCTTC	CASSFASGQLYGYTF
TRBJ1-6	TRBV7-9	TRBD1	few	TGTGCCAGCAGCTCCGGACAGGGTAATTCACCCCTCCACTTT	CASSSGQGNSPLHF
TRBJ1-5	TRBV11-2	NA	NA	TGTGCCAGCAGCTTAGGAGGGGCAAGCGGGCCCCAGCATTTT	CASSLGGASGPQHF
TRBJ2-7	TRBV10-3	NA	NA	TGTGCCATCGGTACTACCTCCTACGAGCAGTACTTC	CAIGTTSYEQYF
TRBJ1-1	TRBV5-1	NA	NA	TGCGCCAGCAGCTTGGATATTGGGCCGGTGAACACTGAAGCTTTCTTT	CASSLDIGPVNTEAFF
TRBJ1-5	TRBV25-1	NA	NA	TGTGCCAGCGGTCGTGAGGGTCAGCCCCAGCATTTT	CASGREGQPQHF
TRBJ1-6	TRBV7-9	TRBD1	NA	TGTGCCAGCAGCCCCACCGGGACAGGGAATTCACCCCTCCACTTT	CASSPTGTGNSPLHF
TRBJ1-6	TRBV9	TRBD1	few	TGTGCCAGCAGCGGACAGGGGGATAATTCACCCCTCCACTTT	CASSGQGDNSPLHF
TRBJ1-2	TRBV29-1	NA	NA	TGCAGCGTTGAAGAAACAGACTATGGCTACACCTTC	CSVEETDYGYTF
TRBJ2-1	TRBV7-9	NA	few	TGTGCCAGCAGCTCCCCTTGGGGGGCGACTGAGCAGTTCTTC	CASSSPWGATEQFF
TRBJ1-2	TRBV7-9	TRBD1	NA	TGTGCCAGCAGCCCGCGGGACAGGGGTGATGTCTATGGCTACACCTTC	CASSPRDRGDVYGYTF
TRBJ1-1	TRBV25-1	TRBD1	NA	TGTGCCAGCCGAGGACAGGGGGAAGCGGCTTTCTTT	CASRGQGEAAFF
TRBJ2-1	TRBV15	NA	few	TGTGCCACCAGCAGAGACCCGGACCGGTACAATGAGCAGTTCTTC	CATSRDPDRYNEQFF
TRBJ1-2	TRBV9	TRBD1	NA	TGTGCCAGCAGCGTGGGACAGAACTATGGCTACACCTTC	CASSVGQNYGYTF
TRBJ2-5	TRBV5-1	NA	NA	TGCGCCAGCAGCTTGGCCGGTAACAGCCAAGAGACCCAGTACTTC	CASSLAGNSQETQYF
TRBJ1-1	TRBV7-9	NA	NA	TGTGCCAGCAGCTTAGGGTTAGACACTGAAGCTTTCTTT	CASSLGLDTEAFF
TRBJ1-2	TRBV7-2	NA	NA	TGTGCCAGCAGCTTTACAGGGATTTACTATGGCTACACCTTC	CASSFTGIYYGYTF
TRBJ2-3	TRBV10-1	NA	NA	TGCGCCAGCACGCCGCTGGGATACAGGGATACGCAGTATTTT	CASTPLGYRDTQYF
TRBJ1-4	TRBV13	NA	NA	TGTGCCAGCAGCTTAAACGGGGTAGGAAAACTGTTTTTT	CASSLNGVGKLFF
TRBJ1-2	TRBV5-4	NA	few	TGTGCCAGCAGCCCCCCCGCTCGAGTCGAGGGTGGCGGCTACACCTTC	CASSPPARVEGGGYTF
TRBJ2-7	TRBV29-1	NA	NA	TGCAGCGTTTCGGCGGCAGGCTACGAGCAGTACTTC	CSVSAAGYEQYF
TRBJ1-2	TRBV15	TRBD1	NA	TGTGCCACCAGCCTCCGCGGACAGGGCGGCTATGGCTACACCTTC	CATSLRGQGGYGYTF
TRBJ2-3	TRBV7-9	NA	NA	TGTGCCAGCAGTCGAATTCGGCAGCCGGACACAGATACGCAGTATTTT	CASSRIRQPDTDTQYF
TRBJ2-6	TRBV11-2	NA	NA	TGTGCCAGCAGCTACCGGGACGGAACCTCTGGGGCCAACGTCCTGACTTTC	CASSYRDGTSGANVLTF
TRBJ1-3	TRBV30	NA	few	TGTGCCTGGAGCCGGACAAGCTCTGGAAACACCATATATTTT	CAWSRTSSGNTIYF
TRBJ2-2	TRBV30	TRBD1	few	TGTGCCTGGGACAGGGACCTAACCGGGGAGCTGTTTTTT	CAWDRDLTGELFF
TRBJ1-2	TRBV28	NA	NA	TGTGCCAGCAGTTTAGTCGGTTGGGGCTACACCTTC	CASSLVGWGYTF
TRBJ1-1	TRBV5-1	NA	few	TGCGCCAGCAGCTTGAGTAGACAGTCCCCTGGGGCTTTCTTT	CASSLSRQSPGAFF
TRBJ1-1	TRBV18	TRBD1	NA	TGTGCCAGCTCCCAAAAGGGACAGGTGAACACTGAAGCTTTCTTT	CASSQKGQVNTEAFF
TRBJ1-1	TRBV29-1	NA	NA	TGCAGCGCCCGGGGGTCGAACACTGAAGCTTTCTTT	CSARGSNTEAFF
TRBJ2-1	TRBV7-9	NA	NA	TGTGCCAGCAGCTCCGGGCCCGAGGGGCAGTTCTTC	CASSSGPEGQFF
TRBJ2-5	TRBV6-5	NA	few	TGTGCCAGCACCGCCCGTGGGGGACCCCAAGAGACCCAGTACTTC	CASTARGGPQETQYF
TRBJ1-6	TRBV7-6	NA	NA	TGTGCCAGCAGCACCCGGTGGGAGAATTCACCCCTCCACTTT	CASSTRWENSPLHF
TRBJ2-7	TRBV5-1	NA	NA	TGCGCCAGCAGCTTTTACCTTCCGGGCTACGAGCAGTACTTC	CASSFYLPGYEQYF
TRBJ1-6	TRBV4-1	TRBD1	NA	TGCGCCAGCAGCCAAGATACAGGGGCTCGGAATTCACCCCTCCACTTT	CASSQDTGARNSPLHF
TRBJ2-3	TRBV9	TRBD2	NA	TGTGCCAGCAGCCCCCGTACTAGCGGGGGGGGAAATACGCAGTATTTT	CASSPRTSGGGNTQYF
TRBJ1-1	TRBV7-9	TRBD1	NA	TGTGCCAGCAGCCCCGGGACAGGATACACTGAAGCTTTCTTT	CASSPGTGYTEAFF
TRBJ1-5	TRBV6-5	TRBD1	NA	TGTGCCAGCAGCCCAACAGGGGATCAGCCCCAGCATTTT	CASSPTGDQPQHF
TRBJ2-2	TRBV14	NA	NA	TGTGCCAGCAGCGGAACGGGGGCTTTTACCGGGGAGCTGTTTTTT	CASSGTGAFTGELFF
TRBJ2-1	TRBV7-9	NA	NA	TGTGCCAGCAGCCCACTCACAGGGAACAAGTTCTTC	CASSPLTGNKFF
TRBJ2-5	TRBV29-1	NA	NA	TGCAGCGTTGATTTACCGGTCACGATCGAGACCCAGTACTTC	CSVDLPVTIETQYF
TRBJ1-6	TRBV5-1	TRBD1	NA	TGCGCCAGCAGCCTTTCCGGGACAGGGAATTCACCCCTCCACTTT	CASSLSGTGNSPLHF
TRBJ2-3	TRBV15	NA	NA	TGTGCCACCAGCGAAGGGAGCACAGATACGCAGTATTTT	CATSEGSTDTQYF
TRBJ2-5	TRBV28	NA	NA	TGTGCCAGCAGCACGGCGCGCGAGACCCAGTACTTC	CASSTARETQYF
TRBJ2-2	TRBV6-5	TRBD2	NA	TGTGCCAGCAGGCCCCCGGCGGGGGGCGGGGAGCTGTTTTTT	CASRPPAGGGELFF